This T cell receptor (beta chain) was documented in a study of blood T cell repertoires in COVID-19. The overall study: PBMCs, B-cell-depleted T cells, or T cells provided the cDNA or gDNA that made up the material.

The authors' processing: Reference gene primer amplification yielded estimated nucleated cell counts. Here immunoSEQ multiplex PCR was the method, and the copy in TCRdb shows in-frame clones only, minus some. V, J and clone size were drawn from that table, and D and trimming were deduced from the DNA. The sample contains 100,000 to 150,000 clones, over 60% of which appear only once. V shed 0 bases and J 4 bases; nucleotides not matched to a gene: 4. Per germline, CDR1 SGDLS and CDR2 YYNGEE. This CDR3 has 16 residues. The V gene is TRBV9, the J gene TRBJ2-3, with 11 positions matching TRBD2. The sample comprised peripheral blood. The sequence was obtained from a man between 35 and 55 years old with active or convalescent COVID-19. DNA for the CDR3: TGTGCCAGCAGCGTAGCTCCTAGCGGGAGGTCAGATACGCAGTATTTT. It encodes CASSVAPSGRSDTQYF.